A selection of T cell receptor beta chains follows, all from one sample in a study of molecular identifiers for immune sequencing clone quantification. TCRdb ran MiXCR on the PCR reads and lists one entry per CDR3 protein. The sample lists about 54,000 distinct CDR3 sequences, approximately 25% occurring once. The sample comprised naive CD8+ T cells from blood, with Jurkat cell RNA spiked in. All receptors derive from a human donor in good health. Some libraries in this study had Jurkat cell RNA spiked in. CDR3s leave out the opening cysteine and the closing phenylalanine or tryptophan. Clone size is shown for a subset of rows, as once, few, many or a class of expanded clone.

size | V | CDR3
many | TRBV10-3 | AISPGQFNYGYT
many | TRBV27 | ASSTFRGQAYTDTQY
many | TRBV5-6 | ASSTGTGNQPQH
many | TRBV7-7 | ASSLNTGGGSDTQY
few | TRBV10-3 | AISESGSHLVDTEAF
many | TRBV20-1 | SAPGLRGNSPLH
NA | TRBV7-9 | ASSPPGQISYEQY
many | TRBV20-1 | SATDTNTEAF
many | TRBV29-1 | SVEEDWAQTGNTEAF
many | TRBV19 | ASSIGARGYVLT
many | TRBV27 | ASSFREIRLDTEAF
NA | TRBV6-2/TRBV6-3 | ASRTTSGGFFAYNEQF
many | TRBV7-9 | ASSLLADQETQY
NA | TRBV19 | ASKGWSLDSNQPQH
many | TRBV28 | ASSPGTGVITDTQY
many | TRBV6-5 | ASSYVGSRFGATDTQY
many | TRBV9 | GCKDRGGETQY
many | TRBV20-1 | SAITSGVAYEQY
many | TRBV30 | AWSDRGLDTQY
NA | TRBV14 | ASSQVSGGYEQY
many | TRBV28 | ASSSRRVRENTEAF
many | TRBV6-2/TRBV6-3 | ASSYSKSTGLVGEAF
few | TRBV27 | ASSLADTGELF
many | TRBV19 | ASRINRGQTEAF
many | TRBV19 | ASSIKGSAYSNQPQH
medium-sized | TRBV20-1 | SARDLRGPNQPQH
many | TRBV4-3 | ASSQDGSTGVSGANVLT
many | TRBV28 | ASSPQLAGEESEQY